The present entry profiles one TCR beta chain with its context. As yet, its antigen is unknown. The PCR employed 60 Vbeta primers together with 13 Jbeta primers. Clones were read by immunoSEQ multiplex PCR, and TCRdb kept only the in-frame ones, dropping some. The repertoire holds roughly 100,000 clones, with around 74% as singletons. This record belongs to a study of cytomegalovirus exposure and HLA in healthy donors. Notes on the study in general: Presence/absence analyses treated sequencing depth as roughly uniform across donors.

J lost 7 bases, V lost 1 base, and 10 bases had no gene match. Germline V lookup: CDR1 SGHRS, CDR2 YFSETQ. The CDR3 is 16 residues long. The receptor was derived from a man aged 35-49 years in good health and CMV-seropositive. This chain links TRBV5-1 with TRBJ2-1; 8 bases map to TRBD2. Input material: PBMCs. The CDR3 DNA reads TGCGCCAGCAGCTTGCAGGCGGGAGGAGGATCGAATGAGCAGTTCTTC. It codes for CASSLQAGGGSNEQFF.